The 24 T cell receptor beta chains presented below share a single source sample, sequenced in a study of T cells in Graves' hyperthyroidism and ophthalmopathy. Using RNA transcripts as the source, TCR beta CDR3 regions were amplified. In the first-round RT-PCR of the TCR CDR3, the HTBI primer set was used. In TCRdb, the multiplex PCR reads were re-called with MiXCR into one record per CDR3 protein. The table shows approximately 510,000 distinct CDR3 sequences, with around 20% occurring only once. The sequenced sample consisted of blood. The receptors were sampled from a young man with Graves' hyperthyroidism.

About this clonotype itself: This may be a read error: a much more frequent sequence differs by one nucleotide. This chain uses TRBV20-1 with TRBJ1-5; D is ambiguous. Germline loops: CDR1 DFQATT, CDR2 SNEGSKA (reference sequence). This CDR3 is 14 amino acids long. This chain's CDR3 is CSDRGTASNQPQHF. As DNA, the CDR3 is TGCAGTGATAGAGGTACAGCTAGCAATCAGCCCCAGCATTTT.

This clonotype was detected many times. The rearrangement joins TRBV28 to TRBJ1-2; D remains ambiguous. Germline assignment: CDR1 MDHEN and CDR2 SYDVKM. The CDR3 consists of 14 residues. The ends were cut back, 5 bases at V and 1 base at J, with 11 bases in the middle. The DNA of the CDR3 is TGTGCCAGCAGTCTCCCACCCGGTAACTATGGCTACACCTTC. As protein: CASSLPPGNYGYTF.

V is TRBV6-1 and J is TRBJ1-5; D unclear. The CDR3 covers 17 residues. V lost 2 bases, J lost 1 base, and 15 bases lay in between. Germline V lookup: CDR1 MNHNS, CDR2 SASEGT. The CDR3 coding sequence is TGTGCCAGCAGTGAAAATGTGGGAATGCTAAGCAATCAGCCCCAGCATTTT. Translated, it gives CASSENVGMLSNQPQHF.

The CDR3: CASTEETGGSGNTIYF. In DNA form, the CDR3 reads TGTGCCAGCACCGAAGAGACAGGGGGCAGCGGAAACACCATATATTTT. This chain connects TRBV6-1 to TRBJ1-3; 10 nucleotides align to TRBD1. CDR3 length: 16 amino acids. Germline V gene data show CDR1 as MNHNS and CDR2 as SASEGT. Trimming removed 7 bases from V and 4 bases from J; junction bases left unmatched: 10.

This clonotype has a count of ten or more. The V call is TRBV12-3 or TRBV12-4, the J call TRBJ1-1; no definite D call. V shed 5 bases and J shed 3 bases, with 19 bases lying between them. The CDR3 consists of 16 residues. Written as DNA, the CDR3 is TGTGCCAGCAGTCCCAGATTGCGGGGTTTCGACACTGAAGCTTTCTTT. Protein: CASSPRLRGFDTEAFF.

The chain combines TRBV19 with TRBJ1-1; no reliable D call. The CDR3 loop spans 14 amino acids. The germline V and J ends were trimmed by 5 bases and 4 bases, with 14 bases remaining between them. CDR1 and CDR2 (germline): LNHDA, SQIVND (reference sequence). The CDR3 sequence: CASSPPTSGTEAFF. Written as DNA, the CDR3 is TGTGCCAGTAGTCCGCCGACCAGCGGCACTGAAGCTTTCTTT. The full variable domain, completed using reference TRBV19 and TRBJ1-1, is DGGITQSPKYLFRKEGQNVTLSCEQNLNHDAMYWYRQDPGQGLRLIYYSQIVNDFQKGDIAEGYSVSREKKESFPLTVTSAQKNPTAFYLCASSPPTSGTEAFFGQGTRLTVV.

At least ten counts were recorded for this clonotype. This sequence joins TRBV6-5 and TRBJ2-7; D unclear. The length of the CDR3 is 11 residues. Between the trimmed V and J ends, which lost 0 bases and 5 bases, there was a span of 2 bases. CDR1 and CDR2 from the germline V gene are MNHEY and SVGAGI. The CDR3 loop is CASSYSNEQYF. The CDR3 region has the DNA TGTGCCAGCAGTTACTCGAACGAGCAGTACTTC.

This clonotype was seen many times. CDR3: CASRTGMGNTEAFF. CDR3 DNA: TGTGCCAGCAGGACAGGGATGGGGAACACTGAAGCTTTCTTT. The chain has TRBV9 and TRBJ1-1, with 7 nucleotides matching TRBD1. The CDR3 runs 14 residues. V was clipped by 5 bases and J by 1 base; unmatched bases: 5. Germline-derived CDR1 and CDR2 are SGDLS and YYNGEE. The variable domain in full, with the rest retrieved from reference TRBV9 and TRBJ1-1, is DSGVTQTPKHLITATGQRVTLRCSPRSGDLSVYWYQQSLDQGLQFLIQYYNGEERAKGNILERFSAQQFPDLHSELNLSSLELGDSALYFCASRTGMGNTEAFFGQGTRLTVV.

There are a few counts of this clonotype. The chain carries TRBV6-5 and TRBJ1-6; tentative D call: TRBD1 (5 bases). The CDR3 covers 15 residues. V gave up 4 bases and J gave up 9 bases, with 16 bases separating them. Germline CDR1 and CDR2: MNHEY and SVGAGI. CDR3 amino acids: CASSSSTVRFSPLHF. The CDR3 bases are TGTGCCAGCAGTTCCTCGACAGTACGGTTTTCACCCCTCCACTTT.

About this clonotype itself: At one end the junction does not follow the germline gene, possibly because of a read error. The rearrangement joins TRBV5-1 to TRBJ1-1; D call uncertain. CDR1 is SGHRS, CDR2 YFSETQ, per germline. The CDR3 runs to 12 residues. The CDR3 loop is CASSPGSTEACF. The CDR3 region has the DNA TGCGCCAGCAGCCCGGGAAGTACTGAAGCTTGCTTT.

This clonotype was recorded at least ten times. V and J are TRBV5-1 and TRBJ2-7, with D hard to call. Looked up from germline, CDR1 is SGHRS and CDR2 is YFSETQ. CDR3 length: 13 amino acids. V dropped 1 base and J dropped 2 bases, with 7 bases sitting between them. The CDR3 DNA follows: TGCGCCAGCAGCTTGTTCGAGCCCTACGAGCAGTACTTC. This encodes CASSLFEPYEQYF.

This clonotype was picked up many times. V is TRBV29-1 and J is TRBJ2-7; D remains unclear. V lost 1 base and J 1 base, leaving 5 bases between the germline ends. This CDR3 region has 12 residues. Germline V gene sequence: CDR1 SQVTM, CDR2 ANQGSEA. DNA of the CDR3: TGCAGCGTTGAAGGTCAGTCCTACGAGCAGTACTTC. The encoded protein is CSVEGQSYEQYF.

In this sample, this clonotype turned up many times. V is TRBV6-1 and J is TRBJ1-1, with TRBD1 identical over 7 bases. Germline CDR1 reads MNHNS; CDR2 reads SASEGT. The CDR3 extends over 15 amino acids. V was clipped by 6 bases and J by 2 bases; unmatched bases: 9. CDR3 loop: CASSRTGVANTEAFF. CDR3 sequence (DNA): TGTGCCAGCAGCCGAACAGGGGTGGCTAACACTGAAGCTTTCTTT.

The chain uses TRBV12-3 or TRBV12-4 and TRBJ1-5, with D possibly matching TRBD1 (6 bases). The CDR3 has 19 amino acids. Trimming shortened V by 3 bases and J by 1 base, and 22 bases separated the two germline ends. CDR3 sequence (DNA): TGTGCCAGCAGTTTCCCTGGGAGAAGGGGGATGAGAAGCAATCAGCCCCAGCATTTT. Protein sequence: CASSFPGRRGMRSNQPQHF.

This chain links TRBV30 with TRBJ1-2; D not certain. CDR1 is GTSNPN, CDR2 SVGIG, per germline (reference sequence). CDR3 length: 14 residues. V was pared by 2 bases and J by 8 bases, with 18 bases between. CDR3 amino acids: CAWSPFRIGRGYTF. CDR3 nucleotide sequence: TGTGCCTGGAGTCCGTTCAGGATCGGCAGGGGCTACACCTTC. Based on the CDR3 plus reference TRBV30 and TRBJ1-2, the full variable domain is SQTIHQWPATLVQPVGSPLSLECTVEGTSNPNLYWYRQAAGRGLQLLFYSVGIGQISSEVPQNLSASRPQDRQFILSSKKLLLSDSGFYLCAWSPFRIGRGYTFGSGTRLTVV.

The DNA for the CDR3 is TGTGCTAGTGCCCTGGGACTAGCCTACTACGAGCAGTACTTC. This codes for CASALGLAYYEQYF. This chain uses TRBV12-5 with TRBJ2-7; 9 positions match TRBD2. The CDR3 is 14 residues long. The ends lost 7 bases at V and 3 bases at J; junction bases unmatched: 7. Germline V gene data show CDR1 as LGHNT and CDR2 as FRNRAP.

Ten or more counts support this clonotype. This rearrangement joins TRBV12-3 or TRBV12-4 to TRBJ1-1, with D perhaps TRBD1 (5 bases). This CDR3 region has 13 residues. Trimming removed 6 bases at V and 4 bases at J, with 12 bases between. As DNA, the CDR3 is TGTGCCAGCAGCCCTGTGAGGGGCACTGAAGCTTTCTTT. Protein product: CASSPVRGTEAFF.

This clonotype showed up many times. DNA of the CDR3: TGCAGCTCCCTGGGACAGGGCATAGGAAACACCATATATTTT. Its protein product is CSSLGQGIGNTIYF. This chain connects TRBV20-1 to TRBJ1-3; TRBD1 aligns across 9 bases. This CDR3 is 14 amino acids long. The V gene's germline CDR1 is DFQATT and CDR2 SNEGSKA (reference sequence).

The gene calls are TRBV12-3 or TRBV12-4 and TRBJ2-7; the D gene could be TRBD1 or TRBD2 (5 bases each). CDR3 size: 13 residues. The V end was cut by 7 bases, the J end by 4 bases, with 14 bases between. The CDR3 protein is CASTGPDAYEQYF. CDR3 in DNA: TGTGCCAGCACGGGACCCGACGCTTACGAGCAGTACTTC.

This clonotype was counted only a few times. This chain links TRBV9 with TRBJ1-2; 7 positions match TRBD1. This CDR3 is 14 amino acids long. The germline V gene encodes CDR1 SGDLS and CDR2 YYNGEE. The ends lost 5 bases at V and 6 bases at J; junction bases unmatched: 10. Here the CDR3 DNA reads TGTGCCAGCAGTTCCCGGAACAGGGGTAATGGCTACACCTTC. Translated, it gives CASSSRNRGNGYTF.

This clonotype came up many times. V and J are TRBV12-3 or TRBV12-4 and TRBJ2-4; 7 nucleotides align to TRBD1. The CDR3 loop spans 14 amino acids. Trimming took 5 bases from V and 8 from J; bases not matched to a gene: 9. Here the CDR3 reads CASSPGTVTDIQYF. The CDR3 DNA follows: TGTGCCAGCAGTCCAGGGACAGTCACGGACATTCAGTACTTC.

This clonotype was observed many times. The gene calls are TRBV2 and TRBJ2-7; possible D gene TRBD1, 6 bases. CDR3 length: 12 residues. The germline CDR1 and CDR2 sequences are SNHLY and FYNNEI. V dropped 8 bases and J dropped 0 bases, with 8 bases sitting between them. Here the CDR3 DNA reads TGTGCCAGCGGACAGTCCTCCTACGAGCAGTACTTC. It specifies CASGQSSYEQYF. The whole variable domain, filled in from reference TRBV2 and TRBJ2-7, reads EPEVTQTPSHQVTQMGQEVILRCVPISNHLYFYWYRQILGQKVEFLVSFYNNEISEKSEIFDDQFSVERPDGSNFTLKIRSTKLEDSAMYFCASGQSSYEQYFGPGTRLTVT.

V usage is TRBV6-1 and J usage is TRBJ1-5; D not resolved. CDR1 and CDR2 (germline): MNHNS, SASEGT. Trimming took off 8 bases at V and 0 bases at J, with 14 bases between the two ends. The CDR3 is 15 amino acids. DNA for the CDR3: TGTGCCAGCGGCCGGACTCAGAATAGCAATCAGCCCCAGCATTTT. Translated, it gives CASGRTQNSNQPQHF.

The CDR3 DNA follows: TGTGCCATCAGTGAGTCGACCGGTTACGAGCAGTACTTC. It yields the protein CAISESTGYEQYF. V is TRBV10-3 and J is TRBJ2-7; the D is unclear. Between the trimmed V and J ends, which lost 0 bases and 4 bases, there was a span of 7 bases. CDR1 and CDR2 from the germline V gene are ENHRY and SYGVKD. The CDR3 spans 13 residues.